The entry below describes one T cell receptor beta chain. What it binds is not known. The protocol was immunoSEQ multiplex PCR, while the TCRdb copy is restricted to in-frame clones and leaves out a portion. The table shows approximately 70,000 clones, with roughly four fifths occurring only once. The sample is drawn from a study of T cell responses to AZD1222 COVID-19 vaccine. Overall study findings and caveats: Mostly white British, mostly female donors; authors suggested clonal diversity may be underestimated.

This CDR3 contains 15 residues. Germline lookup yields CDR1 SGHVS and CDR2 FQNEAQ. V lost 4 bases and J 2 bases, leaving 12 bases between the germline ends. This receptor was identified in an adult in good health. The gene calls are TRBV7-8 and TRBJ1-5; perhaps TRBD1 as D (5 bases). This sample comprised peripheral blood, obtained on day 0 of AZD1222 vaccination. The CDR3 nucleotides read TGTGCCAGCAGCTGGGACGCCAGGGGCAATCAGCCCCAGCATTTT. Protein: CASSWDARGNQPQHF.